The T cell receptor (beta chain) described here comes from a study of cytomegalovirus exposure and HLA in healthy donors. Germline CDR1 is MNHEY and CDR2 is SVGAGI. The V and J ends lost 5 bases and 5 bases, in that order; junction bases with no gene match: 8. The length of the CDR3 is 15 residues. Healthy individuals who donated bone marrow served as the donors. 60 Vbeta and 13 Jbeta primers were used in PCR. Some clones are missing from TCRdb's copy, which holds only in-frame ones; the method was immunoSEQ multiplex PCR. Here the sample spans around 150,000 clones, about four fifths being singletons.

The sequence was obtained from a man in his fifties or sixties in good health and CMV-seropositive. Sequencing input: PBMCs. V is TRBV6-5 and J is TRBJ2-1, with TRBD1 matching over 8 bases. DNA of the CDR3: TGTGCCAGCAGTGGCAGCTCGGGACAGGACAATGAGCAGTTCTTC. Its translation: CASSGSSGQDNEQFF.